Listed here are 7 T cell receptor beta chains from one sample, sequenced in a study of OX40 agonist ivuxolimab in advanced cancers. The method behind the library was the immunoSEQ multiplex PCR assay. As stored in TCRdb, this immuneACCESS dataset retains in-frame rearrangements with V and J assigned. A fraction of the clones does not appear; measured against another copy, unresolved V genes explain less than half of the discrepancy, and the remainder lacks a known reason. This sample is represented by about 54,000 clones; approximately 80% of them were singletons. The top ten constitute roughly 4% of the sample. This specimen consisted of CD4+ or CD8+ T cells sorted from blood, obtained in a trial of the OX40 agonist ivuxolimab. The receptors were sampled from an adult with an advanced solid tumor such as melanoma, head and neck, liver or kidney cancer.

The chain combines TRBV11-2 with TRBJ1-2, with a tentative D call TRBD1 (5 bases). This CDR3 is built from 13 residues. Germline values: CDR1 SGHAT, CDR2 FQNNGV. Deletions cut 2 bases from V and 7 bases from J, with 11 bases between. The CDR3 loop reads CASSLRGGSGYTF. CDR3 DNA sequence: TGTGCCAGCAGCTTAAGGGGCGGGAGTGGCTACACCTTC.

The gene calls are TRBV7-9 and TRBJ2-7; maybe TRBD2 (6 bases). V was clipped by 11 bases and J by 7 bases, with 21 bases between them. The CDR3 sequence is 13 residues long. Germline V gene data show CDR1 as SEHNR and CDR2 as FQNEAQ (reference sequence). For the CDR3, the DNA is TGTGCCGGATCCCTGGGGGGACGCGGTGAGCAGTACTTC. Amino acids: CAGSLGGRGEQYF. Combining the CDR3 with reference TRBV7-9 and TRBJ2-7 gives the whole variable domain DTGVSQNPRHKITKRGQNVTFRCDPISEHNRLYWYRQTLGQGPEFLTYFQNEAQLEKSRLLSDRFSAERPKGSFSTLEIQRTEQGDSAMYLCAGSLGGRGEQYFGPGTRLTVT.

The chain recombines TRBV7-9 with TRBJ1-2; D remains ambiguous. The CDR3 sequence is 12 residues long. Germline V gene data show CDR1 as SEHNR and CDR2 as FQNEAQ (reference sequence). V was clipped by 1 base and J by 8 bases, with 8 bases between them. CDR3 nucleotide sequence: TGTGCCAGCAGCTTAGAAGCAGGAGGCTACACCTTC. Translation: CASSLEAGGYTF.

This clone occurred a few times. The chain links TRBV2 to TRBJ2-1; D unresolved. Germline V lookup: CDR1 SNHLY, CDR2 FYNNEI. With 4 bases removed from V and 4 bases from J, the gap between germline ends came to 11 bases. The CDR3 is made up of 14 amino acids. CDR3 bases: TGTGCCAGCAGTGCTAGGCAGAATTACAATGAGCAGTTCTTC. This codes for CASSARQNYNEQFF. The whole variable domain, filled in from reference TRBV2 and TRBJ2-1, reads EPEVTQTPSHQVTQMGQEVILRCVPISNHLYFYWYRQILGQKVEFLVSFYNNEISEKSEIFDDQFSVERPDGSNFTLKIRSTKLEDSAMYFCASSARQNYNEQFFGPGTRLTVL.

The CDR3 protein is CASSMGLVYNEQFF. The CDR3 nucleotides read TGTGCCAGTAGTATGGGACTAGTTTACAATGAGCAGTTCTTC. The chain is built from TRBV19 and TRBJ2-1, with 8 positions matching TRBD2. The germline gives CDR1 LNHDA, CDR2 SQIVND (reference sequence). This CDR3 spans 14 amino acids. Trimming removed 3 bases from V and 4 bases from J; junction bases left unmatched: 2.

This CDR3 is CASSTQGASTEAFF. CDR3 DNA: TGTGCCAGTAGTACCCAGGGGGCGAGTACTGAAGCTTTCTTT. V usage is TRBV19 and J usage is TRBJ1-1; 8 bases agree with TRBD1. Trimming cost V 4 bases and J 5 bases; bases outside gene matches: 6. The CDR3 is 14 amino acids. CDR1 is LNHDA, CDR2 SQIVND, per germline (reference sequence).

The J gene is TRBJ2-1, the V gene TRBV15, with 7 bases lining up with TRBD1. There are 14 residues in the CDR3. CDR1 LNHNV and CDR2 YYDKDF come from the germline V gene (reference sequence). With V trimmed by 5 bases and J by 6 bases, 7 bases remained unmatched. CDR3: CATSSRGQVNEQFF. DNA of the CDR3: TGTGCCACCAGCTCCCGTGGACAGGTCAATGAGCAGTTCTTC.